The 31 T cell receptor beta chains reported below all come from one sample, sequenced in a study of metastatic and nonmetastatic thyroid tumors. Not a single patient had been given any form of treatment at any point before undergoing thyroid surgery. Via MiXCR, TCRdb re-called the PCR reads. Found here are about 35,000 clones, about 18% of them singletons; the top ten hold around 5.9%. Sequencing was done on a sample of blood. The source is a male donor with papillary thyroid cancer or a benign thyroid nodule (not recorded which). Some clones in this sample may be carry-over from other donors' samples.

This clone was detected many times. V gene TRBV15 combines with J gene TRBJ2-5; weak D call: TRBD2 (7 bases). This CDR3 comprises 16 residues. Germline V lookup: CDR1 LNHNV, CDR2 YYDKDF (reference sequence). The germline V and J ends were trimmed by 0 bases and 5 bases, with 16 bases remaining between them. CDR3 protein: CATSRDLGGRGETQYF. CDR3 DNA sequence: TGTGCCACCAGCAGAGATCTGGGGGGGCGCGGGGAGACCCAGTACTTC.

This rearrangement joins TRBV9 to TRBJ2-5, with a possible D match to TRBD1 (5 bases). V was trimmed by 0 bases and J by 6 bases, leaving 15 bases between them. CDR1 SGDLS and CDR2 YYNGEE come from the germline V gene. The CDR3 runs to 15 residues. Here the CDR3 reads CASSVAAGIPQTQYF. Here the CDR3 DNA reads TGTGCCAGCAGCGTAGCTGCAGGGATCCCACAGACCCAGTACTTC.

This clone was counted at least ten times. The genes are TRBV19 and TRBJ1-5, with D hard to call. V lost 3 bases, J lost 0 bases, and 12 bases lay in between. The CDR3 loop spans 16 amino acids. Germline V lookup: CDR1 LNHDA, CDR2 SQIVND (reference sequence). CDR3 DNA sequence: TGTGCCAGTAGTATCTACAGATCTTATAGCAATCAGCCCCAGCATTTT. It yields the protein CASSIYRSYSNQPQHF.

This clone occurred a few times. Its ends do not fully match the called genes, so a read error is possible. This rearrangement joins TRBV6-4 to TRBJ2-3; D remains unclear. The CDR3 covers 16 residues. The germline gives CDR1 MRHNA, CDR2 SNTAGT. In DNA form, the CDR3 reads TGTGCCGGCAGTGACACCAGCAGGAGTGGCACGGATACGCAGTATTTT. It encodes CAGSDTSRSGTDTQYF.

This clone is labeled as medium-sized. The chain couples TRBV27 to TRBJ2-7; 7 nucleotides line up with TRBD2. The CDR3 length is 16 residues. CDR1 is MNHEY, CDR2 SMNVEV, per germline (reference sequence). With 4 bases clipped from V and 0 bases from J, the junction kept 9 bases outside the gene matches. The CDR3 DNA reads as TGTGCCAGCAGTTACGGCGGGGGTGGCAGCTCCTACGAGCAGTACTTC. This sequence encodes CASSYGGGGSSYEQYF.

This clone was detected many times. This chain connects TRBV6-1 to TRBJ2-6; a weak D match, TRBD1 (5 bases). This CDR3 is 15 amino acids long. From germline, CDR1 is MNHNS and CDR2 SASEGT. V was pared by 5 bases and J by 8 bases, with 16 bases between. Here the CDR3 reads CASSSDRAGTNVLTF. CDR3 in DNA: TGTGCCAGCAGTTCCGACAGAGCAGGGACCAACGTCCTGACTTTC.

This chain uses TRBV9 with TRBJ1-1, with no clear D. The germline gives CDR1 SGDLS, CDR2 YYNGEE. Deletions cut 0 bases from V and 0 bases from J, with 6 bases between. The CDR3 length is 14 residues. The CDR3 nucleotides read TGTGCCAGCAGCGTAGGGGCAGTGAACACTGAAGCTTTCTTT. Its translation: CASSVGAVNTEAFF.

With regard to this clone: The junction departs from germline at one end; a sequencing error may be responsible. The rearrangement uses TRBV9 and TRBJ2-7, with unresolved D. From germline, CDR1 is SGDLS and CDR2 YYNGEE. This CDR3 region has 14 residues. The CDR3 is CAISLPGQSYEQYF. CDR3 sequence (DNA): TGTGCCATCAGCCTGCCCGGGCAGAGCTACGAGCAGTACTTC.

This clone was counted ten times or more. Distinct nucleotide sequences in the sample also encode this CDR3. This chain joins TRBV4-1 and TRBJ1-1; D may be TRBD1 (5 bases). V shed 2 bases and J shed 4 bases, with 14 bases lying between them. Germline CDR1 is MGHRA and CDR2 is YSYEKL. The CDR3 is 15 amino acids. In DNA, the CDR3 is TGCGCCAGCAGCCAATCGCGGGGAGGGGTCACTGAAGCTTTCTTT. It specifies CASSQSRGGVTEAFF.

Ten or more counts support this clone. CDR3 in amino acids: CASSPQDLGSSYEQFF. For the CDR3, the DNA is TGTGCCAGCAGCCCGCAAGATCTAGGATCTTCCTATGAGCAGTTCTTC. V gene TRBV5-8 combines with J gene TRBJ2-1; D is ambiguous. The CDR3 contains 16 residues. Trimming left V 4 bases short and J 8 bases short, with 22 bases between. CDR1 SGHTS and CDR2 YDEGEE come from the germline V gene.

DNA for the CDR3: TGTGCCAGCAGCAACGACCCTCCCGGGGAGCTGTTTTTT. Its protein is CASSNDPPGELFF. The genes are TRBV5-4 and TRBJ2-2, with unresolved D. Trimming pared 4 bases from V and 6 bases from J, leaving 10 bases between. CDR1 SGHNT and CDR2 YYREEE come from the germline V gene (reference sequence). The CDR3 sequence is 13 residues long.

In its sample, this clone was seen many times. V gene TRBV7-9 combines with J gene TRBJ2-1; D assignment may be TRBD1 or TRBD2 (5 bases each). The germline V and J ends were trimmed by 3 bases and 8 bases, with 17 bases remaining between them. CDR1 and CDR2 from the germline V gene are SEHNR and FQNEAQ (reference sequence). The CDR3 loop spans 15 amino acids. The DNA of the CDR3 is TGTGCCAGCAGCTTTGGGGGATTAGACGGTGATGAGCAGTTCTTC. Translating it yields CASSFGGLDGDEQFF.

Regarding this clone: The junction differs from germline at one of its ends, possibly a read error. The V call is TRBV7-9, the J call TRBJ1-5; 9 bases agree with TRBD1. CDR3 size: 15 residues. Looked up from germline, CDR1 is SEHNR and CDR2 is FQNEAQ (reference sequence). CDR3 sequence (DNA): TGCGCCAGCAGCCCCGAGGGACAGGGCCGTCACCCCCAGCATTTT. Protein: CASSPEGQGRHPQHF.

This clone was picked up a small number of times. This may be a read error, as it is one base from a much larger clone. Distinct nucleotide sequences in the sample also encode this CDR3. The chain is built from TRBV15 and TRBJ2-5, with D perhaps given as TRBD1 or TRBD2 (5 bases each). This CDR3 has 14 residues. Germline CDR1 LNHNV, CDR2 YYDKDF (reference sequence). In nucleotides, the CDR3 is TGTGCCACCAGCAGAGATATGGGGGAAGAGACACAGTACTTC. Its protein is CATSRDMGEETQYF.

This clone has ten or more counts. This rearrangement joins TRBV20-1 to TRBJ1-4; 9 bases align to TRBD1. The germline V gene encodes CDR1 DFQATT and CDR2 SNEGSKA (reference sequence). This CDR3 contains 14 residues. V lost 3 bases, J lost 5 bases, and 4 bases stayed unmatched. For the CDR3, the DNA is TGCAGTGCTAGTCCCGGGACAGGGAATGAAAAACTGTTTTTT. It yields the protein CSASPGTGNEKLFF.

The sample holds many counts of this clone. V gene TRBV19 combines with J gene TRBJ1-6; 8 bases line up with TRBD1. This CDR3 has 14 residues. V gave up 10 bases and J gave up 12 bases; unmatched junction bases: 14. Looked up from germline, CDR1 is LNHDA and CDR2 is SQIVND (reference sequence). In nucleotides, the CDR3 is TGTGCCACCAGCCAGTTGGGACAGGCGGTACCCCTCCACTTT. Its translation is CATSQLGQAVPLHF. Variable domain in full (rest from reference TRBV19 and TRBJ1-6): DGGITQSPKYLFRKEGQNVTLSCEQNLNHDAMYWYRQDPGQGLRLIYYSQIVNDFQKGDIAEGYSVSREKKESFPLTVTSAQKNPTAFYLCATSQLGQAVPLHFGNGTRLTVT.

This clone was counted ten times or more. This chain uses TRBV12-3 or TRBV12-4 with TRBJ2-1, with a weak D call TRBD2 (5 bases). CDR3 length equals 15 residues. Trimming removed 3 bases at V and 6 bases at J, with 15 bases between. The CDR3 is CASSLFGSGGNEQFF. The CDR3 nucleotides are TGTGCCAGCAGTTTGTTTGGGAGTGGTGGCAATGAGCAGTTCTTC.

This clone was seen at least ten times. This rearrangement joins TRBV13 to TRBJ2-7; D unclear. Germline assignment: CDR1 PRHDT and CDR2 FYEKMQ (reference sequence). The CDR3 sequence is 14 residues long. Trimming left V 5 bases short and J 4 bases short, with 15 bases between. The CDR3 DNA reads TGTGCCAGCAGCCCATCCCCTAGGTCATACGAGCAGTACTTC. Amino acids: CASSPSPRSYEQYF.

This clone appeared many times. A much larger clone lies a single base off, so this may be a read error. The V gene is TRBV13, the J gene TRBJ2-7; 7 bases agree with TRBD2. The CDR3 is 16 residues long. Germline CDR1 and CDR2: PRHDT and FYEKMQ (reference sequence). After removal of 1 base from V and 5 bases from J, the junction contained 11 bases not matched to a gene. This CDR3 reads CASSLVSSSGAHEQYF. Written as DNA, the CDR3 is TGTGCCAGCAGCTTAGTTTCGTCTAGCGGAGCCCACGAGCAGTACTTC.

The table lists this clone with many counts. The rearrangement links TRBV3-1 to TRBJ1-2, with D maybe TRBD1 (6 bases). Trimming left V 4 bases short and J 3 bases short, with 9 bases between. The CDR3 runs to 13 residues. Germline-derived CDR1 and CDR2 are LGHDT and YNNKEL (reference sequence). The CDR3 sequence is CASSPRQDYGYTF. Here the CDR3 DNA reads TGTGCCAGCAGCCCCCGACAGGACTATGGCTACACCTTC.

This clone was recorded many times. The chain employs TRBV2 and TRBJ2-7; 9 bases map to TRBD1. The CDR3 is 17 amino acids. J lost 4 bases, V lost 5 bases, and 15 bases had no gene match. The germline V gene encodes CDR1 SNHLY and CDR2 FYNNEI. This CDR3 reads CASSRSSTGTGKYEQYF. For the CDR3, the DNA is TGTGCCAGCAGTCGAAGCTCAACTGGGACAGGGAAGTACGAGCAGTACTTC.

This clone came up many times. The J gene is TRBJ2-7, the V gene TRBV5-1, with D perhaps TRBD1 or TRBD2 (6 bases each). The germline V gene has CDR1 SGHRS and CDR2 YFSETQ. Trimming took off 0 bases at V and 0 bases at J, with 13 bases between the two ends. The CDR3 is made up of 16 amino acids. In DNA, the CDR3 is TGCGCCAGCAGCTTGGAGGGGGGATACCTCTCCTACGAGCAGTACTTC. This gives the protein CASSLEGGYLSYEQYF.

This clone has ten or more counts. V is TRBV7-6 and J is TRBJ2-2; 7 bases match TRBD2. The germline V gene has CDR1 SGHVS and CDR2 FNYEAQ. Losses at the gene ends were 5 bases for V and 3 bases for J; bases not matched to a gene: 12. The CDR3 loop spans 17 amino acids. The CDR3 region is CASSTLQAGTDTGELFF. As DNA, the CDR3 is TGTGCCAGCAGCACCCTACAAGCGGGGACGGACACCGGGGAGCTGTTTTTT. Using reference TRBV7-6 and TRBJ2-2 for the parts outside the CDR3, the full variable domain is GAGVSQSPRYKVTKRGQDVALRCDPISGHVSLYWYRQALGQGPEFLTYFNYEAQQDKSGLPNDRFSAERPEGSISTLTIQRTEQRDSAMYRCASSTLQAGTDTGELFFGEGSRLTVL.

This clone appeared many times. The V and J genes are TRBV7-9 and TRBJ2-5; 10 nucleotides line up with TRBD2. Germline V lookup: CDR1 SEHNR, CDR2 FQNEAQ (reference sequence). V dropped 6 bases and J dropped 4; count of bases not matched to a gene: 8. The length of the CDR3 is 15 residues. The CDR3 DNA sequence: TGTGCCAGCAGGTCTAGCGGGAGTGAGGGAGAGACCCAGTACTTC. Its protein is CASRSSGSEGETQYF.

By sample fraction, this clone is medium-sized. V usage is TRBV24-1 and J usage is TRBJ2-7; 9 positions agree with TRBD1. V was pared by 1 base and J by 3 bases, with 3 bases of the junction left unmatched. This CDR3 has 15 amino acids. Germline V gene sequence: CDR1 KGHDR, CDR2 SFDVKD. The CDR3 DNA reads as TGTGCCACCAGTGATTTACAGGGGGCCAGCTACGAGCAGTACTTC. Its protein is CATSDLQGASYEQYF.

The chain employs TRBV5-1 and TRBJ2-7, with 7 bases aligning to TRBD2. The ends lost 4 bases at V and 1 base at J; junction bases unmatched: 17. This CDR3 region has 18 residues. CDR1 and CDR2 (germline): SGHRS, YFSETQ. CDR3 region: CASSRTIGGITPSYEQYF. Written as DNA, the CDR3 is TGCGCCAGCAGCCGGACTATCGGGGGGATAACCCCTTCCTACGAGCAGTACTTC.

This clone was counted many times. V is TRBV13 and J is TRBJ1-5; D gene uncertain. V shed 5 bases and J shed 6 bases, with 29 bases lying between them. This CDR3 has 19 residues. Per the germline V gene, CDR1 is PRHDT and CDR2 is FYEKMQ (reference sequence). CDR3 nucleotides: TGTGCCAGCAGCCGTAAAGGCCCCGCCCCCCTGGGGTCGGGTCAGCCCCAGCATTTT. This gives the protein CASSRKGPAPLGSGQPQHF.

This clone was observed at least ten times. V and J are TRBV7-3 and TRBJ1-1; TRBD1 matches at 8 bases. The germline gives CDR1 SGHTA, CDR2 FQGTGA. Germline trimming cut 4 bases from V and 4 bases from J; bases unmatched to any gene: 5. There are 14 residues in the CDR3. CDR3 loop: CASSSTGGLTEAFF. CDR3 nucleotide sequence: TGTGCCAGCAGCTCAACAGGGGGGCTCACTGAAGCTTTCTTT.

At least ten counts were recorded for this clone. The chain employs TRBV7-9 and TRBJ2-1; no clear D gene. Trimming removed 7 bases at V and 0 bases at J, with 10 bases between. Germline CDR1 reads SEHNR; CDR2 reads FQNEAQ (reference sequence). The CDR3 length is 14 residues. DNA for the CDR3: TGTGCCAGCACGATAGGAAGCTCCTACAATGAGCAGTTCTTC. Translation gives CASTIGSSYNEQFF.

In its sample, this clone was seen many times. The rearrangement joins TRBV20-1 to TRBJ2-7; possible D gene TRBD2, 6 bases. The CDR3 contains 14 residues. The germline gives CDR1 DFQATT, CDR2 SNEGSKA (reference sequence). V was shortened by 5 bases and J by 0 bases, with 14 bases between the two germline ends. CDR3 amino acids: CSAAGLQSSYEQYF. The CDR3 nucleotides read TGCAGTGCTGCGGGACTCCAAAGCTCCTACGAGCAGTACTTC.

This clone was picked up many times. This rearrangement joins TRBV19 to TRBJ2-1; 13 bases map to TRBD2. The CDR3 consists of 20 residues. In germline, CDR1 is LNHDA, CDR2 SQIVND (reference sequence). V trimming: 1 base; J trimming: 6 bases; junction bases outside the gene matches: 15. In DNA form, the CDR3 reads TGTGCCAGTAGTATAGGTAGGGGGAGACTAGCGGGAGGCGACTCCAATGAGCAGTTCTTC. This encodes CASSIGRGRLAGGDSNEQFF.